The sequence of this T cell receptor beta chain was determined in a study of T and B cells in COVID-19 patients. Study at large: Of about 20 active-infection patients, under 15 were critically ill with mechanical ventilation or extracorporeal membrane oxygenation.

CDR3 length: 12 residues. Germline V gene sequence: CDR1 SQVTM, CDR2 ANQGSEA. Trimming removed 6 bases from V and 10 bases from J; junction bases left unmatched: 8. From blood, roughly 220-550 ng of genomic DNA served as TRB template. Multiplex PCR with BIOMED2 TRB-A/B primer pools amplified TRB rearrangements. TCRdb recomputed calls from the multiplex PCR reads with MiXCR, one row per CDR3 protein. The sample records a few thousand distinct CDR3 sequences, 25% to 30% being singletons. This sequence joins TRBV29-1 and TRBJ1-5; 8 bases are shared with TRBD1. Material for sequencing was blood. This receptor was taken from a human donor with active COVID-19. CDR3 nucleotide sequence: TGCAGCGTCGGGACAGGCGAGGGTCCCCAGCATTTT. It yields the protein CSVGTGEGPQHF.